The source of this T cell receptor (beta chain) is a study of tumor-infiltrating lymphocytes in primary liver carcinoma. TCR beta cDNA came from approximately 490 ng total RNA, primed with a constant-region primer. Generation of the TCR beta libraries relied on three nested multiplex PCR rounds using slightly modified ARM-PCR. PCR rounds one and two used TRBV1-TRBV30 forward primers with a C-beta reverse primer for roughly 9 cycles each. TCRdb re-derived calls from the multiplex PCR reads in MiXCR, one entry per CDR3 protein. The data hold approximately 110,000 distinct CDR3 sequences, with around 64% observed a single time. This CDR3 is 15 amino acids long. V lost 2 bases to trimming and J lost 6 bases; unmatched junction nucleotides: 7. Germline assignment: CDR1 MRHNA and CDR2 SNTAGT. DNA and RNA were both co-extracted from about 19-30 mg of bulk tissue that had not been sorted. With chronic HBV infection, the patients were also treatment-naive. All tumor samples contained more than 85% viable tumor cells.

Overall study results and limits: All five tumor regions shared only about 7-25% of top clones.

Remarks on this clonotype: The antigen is undetermined.

This sequence joins TRBV6-4 and TRBJ2-1; 7 bases match TRBD2. Sequencing input: liver tumor tissue from sampling region 3. This sample's subset: tumor region T3, left-lateral pole. The clonotype comes from a woman aged 55 to 70 with primary liver carcinoma and hepatitis B virus infection. The CDR3: CASSDLSGQSNEQFF. For the CDR3, the DNA is TGTGCCAGCAGTGACCTTAGCGGGCAAAGCAATGAGCAGTTCTTC.